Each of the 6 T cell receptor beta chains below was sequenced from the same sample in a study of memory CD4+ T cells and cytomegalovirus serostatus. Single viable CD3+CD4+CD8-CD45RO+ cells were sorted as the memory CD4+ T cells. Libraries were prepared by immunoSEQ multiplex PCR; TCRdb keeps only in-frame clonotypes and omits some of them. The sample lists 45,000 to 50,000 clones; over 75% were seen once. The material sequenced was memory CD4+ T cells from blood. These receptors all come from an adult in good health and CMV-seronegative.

The CDR3 is CASSPSVGALHEQYF. The CDR3 nucleotides are TGTGCCAGCAGTCCTTCGGTTGGAGCCCTCCACGAGCAGTACTTC. The chain employs TRBV6-1 and TRBJ2-7; no definite D call. From germline, CDR1 is MNHNS and CDR2 SASEGT. The CDR3 runs to 15 residues. V lost 5 bases and J lost 5, with 19 bases in between.

CDR3 in DNA: TGTGCCAGCAGCGGCGTAGGCAGAAACTATGGCTACACCTTC. Translating it yields CASSGVGRNYGYTF. This rearrangement joins TRBV25-1 to TRBJ1-2; D is ambiguous. Germline V lookup: CDR1 MGHDK, CDR2 SYGVNS. V was clipped by 6 bases and J by 2 bases, with 13 bases between them. This CDR3 is 14 amino acids long.

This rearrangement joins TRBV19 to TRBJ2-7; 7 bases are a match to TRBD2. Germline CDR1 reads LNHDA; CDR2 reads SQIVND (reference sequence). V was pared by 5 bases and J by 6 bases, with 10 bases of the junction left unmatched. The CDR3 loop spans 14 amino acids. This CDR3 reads CASSSRGGSLEQYF. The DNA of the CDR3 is TGTGCCAGTAGTTCGAGGGGCGGGAGTCTCGAGCAGTACTTC. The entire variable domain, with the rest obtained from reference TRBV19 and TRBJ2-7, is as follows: DGGITQSPKYLFRKEGQNVTLSCEQNLNHDAMYWYRQDPGQGLRLIYYSQIVNDFQKGDIAEGYSVSREKKESFPLTVTSAQKNPTAFYLCASSSRGGSLEQYFGPGTRLTVT.

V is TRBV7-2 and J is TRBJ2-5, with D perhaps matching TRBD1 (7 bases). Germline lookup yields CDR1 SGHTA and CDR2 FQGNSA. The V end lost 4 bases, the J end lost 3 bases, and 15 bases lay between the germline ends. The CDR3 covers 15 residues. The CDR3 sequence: CASSSQGWEEETQYF. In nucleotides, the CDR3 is TGTGCCAGCAGCTCACAGGGGTGGGAGGAAGAGACCCAGTACTTC.

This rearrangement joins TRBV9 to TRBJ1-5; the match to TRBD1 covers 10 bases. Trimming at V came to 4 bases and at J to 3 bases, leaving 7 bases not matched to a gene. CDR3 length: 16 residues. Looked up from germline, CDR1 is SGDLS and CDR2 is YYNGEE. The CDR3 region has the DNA TGTGCCAGCAGCCTCGGGACAGGGGACGACAATCAGCCCCAGCATTTT. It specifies CASSLGTGDDNQPQHF.

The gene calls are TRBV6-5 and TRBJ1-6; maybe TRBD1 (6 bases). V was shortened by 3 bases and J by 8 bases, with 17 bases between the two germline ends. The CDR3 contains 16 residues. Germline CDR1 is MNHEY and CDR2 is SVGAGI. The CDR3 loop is CASSYGGPWSYSPLHF. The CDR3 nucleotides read TGTGCCAGCAGTTATGGGGGGCCGTGGTCCTATTCACCCCTCCACTTT.